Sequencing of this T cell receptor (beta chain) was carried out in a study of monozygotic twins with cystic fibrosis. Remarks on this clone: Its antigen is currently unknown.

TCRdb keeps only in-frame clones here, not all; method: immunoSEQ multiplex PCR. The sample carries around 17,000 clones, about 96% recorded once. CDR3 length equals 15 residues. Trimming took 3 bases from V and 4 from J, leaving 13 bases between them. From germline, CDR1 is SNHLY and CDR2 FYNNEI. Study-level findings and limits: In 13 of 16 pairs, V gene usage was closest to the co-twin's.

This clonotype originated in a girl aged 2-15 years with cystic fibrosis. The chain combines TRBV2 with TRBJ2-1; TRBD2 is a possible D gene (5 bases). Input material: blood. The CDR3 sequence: CASSDYPGLYNEQFF. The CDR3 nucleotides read TGTGCCAGCAGTGACTATCCGGGGTTATACAATGAGCAGTTCTTC.